Shown below are 25 T cell receptor beta chains from a single sample sequenced in a study of T cell repertoires in cytomegalovirus infection. TCRdb re-derived calls from the reads in MiXCR, one entry per CDR3 protein. Of approximately 340,000 distinct CDR3 sequences in the sample, 25% to 30% were seen once. Antigen specificity for these receptors is unknown. The sample here was cultured PBMCs, taken from culture after CMV antigen stimulation. The receptors were sampled from a human donor in good health (CMV status not recorded). Some clones in this sample may be carry-over from other donors' samples.

The rearrangement joins TRBV2 to TRBJ2-7, with 8 bases identical to TRBD1. Unmatched junction bases numbered 6, after V lost 7 bases and J lost 4 bases. Germline CDR1 SNHLY, CDR2 FYNNEI. This CDR3 region has 13 residues. CDR3 amino acids: CASMTGAFYEQYF. The CDR3 DNA reads TGTGCCAGCATGACAGGGGCTTTTTACGAGCAGTACTTC. Supplemented by reference TRBV2 and TRBJ2-7, the full variable domain reads EPEVTQTPSHQVTQMGQEVILRCVPISNHLYFYWYRQILGQKVEFLVSFYNNEISEKSEIFDDQFSVERPDGSNFTLKIRSTKLEDSAMYFCASMTGAFYEQYFGPGTRLTVT.

The rearrangement uses TRBV9 and TRBJ2-1; 11 positions match TRBD2. The J segment lost 6 bases and the V segment lost 1 base, leaving 6 bases of the junction unmatched. Germline values: CDR1 SGDLS, CDR2 YYNGEE. The CDR3 consists of 16 residues. CDR3 sequence reads: CASSVMIAGGSNEQFF. The CDR3 region has the DNA TGTGCCAGCAGCGTAATGATAGCGGGGGGGAGCAATGAGCAGTTCTTC.

V and J are TRBV20-1 and TRBJ2-5; tentatively, D is TRBD1 (5 bases). Trimming shortened V by 4 bases and J by 2 bases, and 20 bases separated the two germline ends. This CDR3 is built from 16 residues. CDR1 and CDR2 from the germline V gene are DFQATT and SNEGSKA (reference sequence). Here the CDR3 DNA reads TGCAGTGCTACCAACCCAGTGGACATCTTACAAGAGACCCAGTACTTC. Amino acids: CSATNPVDILQETQYF.

The V gene is TRBV6-1, the J gene TRBJ2-5, with 10 nucleotides matching TRBD2. CDR3 length: 17 amino acids. The V gene end was trimmed by 6 bases and the J gene end by 4 bases; junction bases not matched to a gene: 14. CDR1 and CDR2 from the germline V gene are MNHNS and SASEGT. CDR3 bases: TGTGCCAGCAGACAGCGGAGCGCGGCTAGCGGGGGAGAGACCCAGTACTTC. Protein product: CASRQRSAASGGETQYF.

The chain employs TRBV4-1 and TRBJ1-5; D is ambiguous. V lost 0 bases to trimming and J lost 0 bases, with 9 bases between them. Germline CDR1 MGHRA, CDR2 YSYEKL. The CDR3 spans 16 residues. The CDR3 region is CASSQETGDSNQPQHF. Written as DNA, the CDR3 is TGCGCCAGCAGCCAAGAGACCGGGGATAGCAATCAGCCCCAGCATTTT.

This clonotype was seen a handful of times. The J gene is TRBJ2-3, the V gene TRBV27; 10 positions match TRBD1. Germline loops: CDR1 MNHEY, CDR2 SMNVEV (reference sequence). This CDR3 contains 18 residues. The V gene end was trimmed by 0 bases and the J gene end by 7 bases; junction bases not matched to a gene: 13. The CDR3 sequence: CASSLSRTGTGAVNTQYF. The DNA of the CDR3 is TGTGCCAGCAGTTTATCGAGAACGGGGACAGGGGCCGTAAATACGCAGTATTTT.

The chain is built from TRBV10-3 and TRBJ2-1, with TRBD2 matching 8 bases. The CDR3 runs 18 residues. The germline CDR1 and CDR2 sequences are ENHRY and SYGVKD. The ends lost 2 bases at V and 7 bases at J; junction bases unmatched: 16. CDR3 bases: TGTGCCATCAGTGAGCACTCTGCGCGGGGGGCCGGGGTAAATGAGCAGTTCTTC. Translation: CAISEHSARGAGVNEQFF.

This chain uses TRBV10-3 with TRBJ2-5; 11 bases map to TRBD1. The V segment lost 11 bases and the J segment 5 bases; nucleotides outside the gene matches: 10. CDR1 is ENHRY and CDR2 is SYGVKD in the germline V gene. This CDR3 comprises 14 residues. The CDR3 loop reads CASRSDRGRETQYF. Written as DNA, the CDR3 is TGTGCCTCCCGTTCGGACAGGGGGCGCGAGACCCAGTACTTC.

This sequence joins TRBV27 and TRBJ2-2; D uncertain. The V end was cut by 4 bases, the J end by 1 base, with 13 bases between. Germline lookup yields CDR1 MNHEY and CDR2 SMNVEV (reference sequence). This CDR3 is 16 amino acids long. CDR3 coding DNA: TGTGCCAGCAGTTCTGAACTTCGACTGAACACCGGGGAGCTGTTTTTT. Translation: CASSSELRLNTGELFF.

This clonotype was detected a few times. The chain couples TRBV3-1 to TRBJ2-1; D ambiguous. CDR3 size: 17 residues. V was pared by 3 bases and J by 3 bases, with 18 bases between. Looked up from germline, CDR1 is LGHDT and CDR2 is YNNKEL (reference sequence). CDR3 loop: CASSQTFLQLNYNEQFF. The CDR3 DNA sequence: TGTGCCAGCAGCCAGACGTTCTTACAGCTGAACTACAATGAGCAGTTCTTC.

This clonotype was counted a single time. This sequence joins TRBV3-1 and TRBJ2-1, with 10 bases lining up with TRBD2. J gave up 8 bases and V 1 base, and 5 bases lay outside the gene matches. Per the germline V gene, CDR1 is LGHDT and CDR2 is YNNKEL (reference sequence). This CDR3 contains 15 residues. This CDR3 reads CASSQGSGGGYEQFF. DNA of the CDR3: TGTGCCAGCAGCCAAGGCAGCGGGGGGGGGTATGAGCAGTTCTTC.

This clonotype occurred many times. The rearrangement uses TRBV7-8 and TRBJ2-3; D may be TRBD2 (7 bases). The ends were cut back, 5 bases at V and 14 bases at J, with 20 bases in the middle. The V gene's germline CDR1 is SGHVS and CDR2 FQNEAQ. The CDR3 extends over 13 amino acids. DNA of the CDR3: TGTGCCAGCAGCCTGCCAAGTGGGGGGGCCGGGTATTTT. Amino acid sequence: CASSLPSGGAGYF.

This clonotype was detected ten times or more. This chain connects TRBV7-8 to TRBJ1-3, with a possible D match to TRBD1 (5 bases). The V and J ends lost 1 base and 0 bases respectively, with 13 bases between them. The CDR3 is 17 amino acids. Germline V gene sequence: CDR1 SGHVS, CDR2 FQNEAQ. CDR3 region: CASSLGGGTYSGNTIYF. CDR3 in DNA: TGTGCCAGCAGCTTAGGGGGCGGGACCTACTCTGGAAACACCATATATTTT.

This chain links TRBV20-1 with TRBJ2-1; D is ambiguous. The V end lost 0 bases, the J end lost 6 bases, and 15 bases lay between the germline ends. CDR3 size: 15 residues. From germline, CDR1 is DFQATT and CDR2 SNEGSKA (reference sequence). The CDR3 region is CSARDLRRPSNEQFF. Here the CDR3 DNA reads TGCAGTGCTAGAGATCTCCGGCGGCCAAGCAATGAGCAGTTCTTC.

This rearrangement joins TRBV3-1 to TRBJ1-2; D gene ambiguous. Germline V gives CDR1 LGHDT, CDR2 YNNKEL (reference sequence). The CDR3 is made up of 13 amino acids. V lost 3 bases and J lost 14, with 19 bases in between. The CDR3 sequence: CASSHGLTDAWTF. In nucleotides, the CDR3 is TGTGCCAGCAGCCACGGATTGACGGACGCTTGGACCTTC.

This clonotype was seen at least ten times. The V gene is TRBV11-1, the J gene TRBJ2-7, with D possibly being TRBD2 (7 bases). Trimming took 4 bases from V and 5 from J, leaving 18 bases between them. This CDR3 contains 15 residues. Germline V gene lookup returns CDR1 SGHAT and CDR2 FQDESV (reference sequence). The DNA of the CDR3 is TGTGCCAGCAGCTCGCAAGGGGGACTACCAAACGAGCAGTACTTC. This translates into CASSSQGGLPNEQYF.

The chain combines TRBV6-2 or TRBV6-3 with TRBJ1-5; D unresolved. With 2 bases removed from V and 0 bases from J, the gap between germline ends came to 11 bases. This CDR3 is 16 amino acids long. From germline, CDR1 is MNHEY and CDR2 SVGEGT. The CDR3 coding sequence is TGTGCCAGCAGTTACGGGCAGCACAATAGCAATCAGCCCCAGCATTTT. It is translated as CASSYGQHNSNQPQHF.

The chain links TRBV7-9 to TRBJ1-2; no definite D call. Germline CDR1 and CDR2: SEHNR and FQNEAQ (reference sequence). V lost 1 base and J lost 4, with 10 bases in between. There are 14 residues in the CDR3. The CDR3 sequence is CASSLELDLYGYTF. The CDR3 nucleotides are TGTGCCAGCAGCTTAGAGCTTGACCTCTATGGCTACACCTTC. The full variable domain, with the rest looked up from reference TRBV7-9 and TRBJ1-2, is DTGVSQNPRHKITKRGQNVTFRCDPISEHNRLYWYRQTLGQGPEFLTYFQNEAQLEKSRLLSDRFSAERPKGSFSTLEIQRTEQGDSAMYLCASSLELDLYGYTFGSGTRLTVV.

This clonotype was detected ten times or more. V gene TRBV12-3 or TRBV12-4 combines with J gene TRBJ1-2, with D unclear. V was clipped by 6 bases and J by 7 bases, with 18 bases between them. This CDR3 has 14 amino acids. The CDR3 sequence: CASSNPTVLLGYTF. In nucleotides, the CDR3 is TGTGCCAGCAGCAATCCGACGGTGCTTCTTGGCTACACCTTC.

The chain carries TRBV11-2 and TRBJ1-1; D gene unclear. The CDR3 has 13 residues. The germline V gene encodes CDR1 SGHAT and CDR2 FQNNGV. Trimming removed 1 base at V and 6 bases at J, with 9 bases between. The CDR3 region is CASSLAAYAEAFF. CDR3 nucleotide sequence: TGTGCCAGCAGCTTAGCTGCTTATGCTGAAGCTTTCTTT.

The chain recombines TRBV11-1 with TRBJ2-5; 9 nucleotides match TRBD2. With V trimmed by 5 bases and J by 6 bases, 10 bases remained unmatched. Germline values: CDR1 SGHAT, CDR2 FQDESV (reference sequence). The CDR3 covers 15 residues. The CDR3 bases are TGTGCCAGCAGCCTTGGGGCTAGCGGGGACAAGACCCAGTACTTC. Residues: CASSLGASGDKTQYF.

The gene calls are TRBV6-2 or TRBV6-3 and TRBJ1-1; D uncertain. Germline assignment: CDR1 MNHEY and CDR2 SVGEGT. This CDR3 is built from 16 residues. The V end was cut by 1 base, the J end by 0 bases, with 12 bases between. CDR3 sequence (DNA): TGTGCCAGCAGTTACTGGGCCACCACACTGAACACTGAAGCTTTCTTT. It is translated as CASSYWATTLNTEAFF.

This chain connects TRBV6-5 to TRBJ1-1, with TRBD1 as a possible D gene (6 bases). Germline CDR1 reads MNHEY; CDR2 reads SVGAGI. Trimming stripped 5 bases from V and 1 base from J, with 11 bases between. The CDR3 sequence is 14 residues long. CDR3 in amino acids: CASSRRGANTEAFF. The CDR3, as DNA: TGTGCCAGCAGTCGTAGGGGGGCGAACACTGAAGCTTTCTTT.

The rearrangement links TRBV10-3 to TRBJ2-1; TRBD1 agrees at 9 bases. V was pared by 4 bases and J by 5 bases, with 9 bases of the junction left unmatched. Germline loops: CDR1 ENHRY, CDR2 SYGVKD. This CDR3 region has 16 residues. The CDR3 protein is CAISVTGTGSNNEQFF. The DNA for the CDR3 is TGTGCCATCAGTGTAACCGGGACAGGGAGTAACAATGAGCAGTTCTTC.

This clonotype has more than one count but fewer than ten. The V call is TRBV6-2 or TRBV6-3, the J call TRBJ1-1; tentatively, D is TRBD1 (6 bases). The CDR3 extends over 14 amino acids. V was trimmed by 7 bases and J by 1 base, leaving 13 bases between them. CDR1 and CDR2 (germline): MNHEY, SVGEGT. CDR3 region: CASTRGGENTEAFF. The CDR3 nucleotides read TGTGCCAGCACTCGAGGGGGAGAGAACACTGAAGCTTTCTTT.